The TCR beta chain under discussion was sequenced for a study of T cells after posttransplantation cyclophosphamide. After removal of 5 bases from V and 3 bases from J, the junction contained 5 bases not matched to a gene. This CDR3 has 15 amino acids. CDR1 and CDR2 from the germline V gene are SEHNR and FQNEAQ (reference sequence). Sequencing was performed with immunoSEQ multiplex PCR; in TCRdb, only in-frame clones are kept and a portion is missing. The sample consists of under 35,000 clones, approximately 90% of them appearing once. Whole-study findings and limits: TRB overlap between skin or GI tissue T cells and blood was limited.

As regards this clone: The target antigen is unknown.

The naive gate required viable CD3+CD4+ or CD3+CD8+ cells with CCR7+CD45RA+CD45RO-CD95-CD27+CD28+ phenotype. The J gene is TRBJ2-2, the V gene TRBV7-9; TRBD1 aligns across 8 bases. Sequenced input: naive CD4+ T cells sorted from PBMCs. This sequence originates from a woman aged 55-75 years in good health, CMV-negative, and a related stem cell transplant donor. This CDR3 reads CASSKGQGDTGELFF. For the CDR3, the DNA is TGTGCCAGCAGCAAAGGACAGGGAGACACCGGGGAGCTGTTTTTT.